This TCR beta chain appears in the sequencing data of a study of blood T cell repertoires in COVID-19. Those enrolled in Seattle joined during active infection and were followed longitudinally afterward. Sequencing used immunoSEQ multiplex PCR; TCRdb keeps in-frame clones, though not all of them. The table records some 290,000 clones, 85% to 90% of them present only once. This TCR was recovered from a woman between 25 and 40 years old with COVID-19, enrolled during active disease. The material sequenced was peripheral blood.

CDR3 loop: CASRLAGGENEQFF. The CDR3 bases are TGTGCCAGCAGACTAGCGGGGGGGGAAAATGAGCAGTTCTTC. The chain employs TRBV6-5 and TRBJ2-1; 13 bases map to TRBD2. This CDR3 region has 14 residues. Germline CDR1 reads MNHEY; CDR2 reads SVGAGI. The J segment lost 7 bases and the V segment lost 6 bases, leaving 3 bases of the junction unmatched.